This T cell receptor (beta chain) was profiled in a study of shared clonotypes between healthy human individuals. Turning to the study itself: Two women and a few men aged 18 to 49 made up the donors. There were three CD4 naive, three CD4 memory, two CD8 naive and one CD8 memory plates per donor. Study outcomes and limitations: Incompleteness in sorted-subset sequencing, despite large depth, was shown by rarefaction.

Genomic DNA of each subset was evenly split across several immunoSEQ plates. The method was immunoSEQ multiplex PCR; TCRdb's version includes in-frame clones alone and lacks a portion of them. The table shows 650,000 to 750,000 clones, with roughly 78% occurring only once. Of note for this clone: Its antigen remains unknown.

This sequence originates from a woman aged 25 to 39 in good health. Sequencing was carried out using memory CD4+ T cells sorted from blood. Subset described: CD45RA-negative fraction.

CDR3 nucleotides: TGTGCCAGCAGTGAGTTAGGACTAGCGGGCACAGATACGCAGTATTTT. Its translation is CASSELGLAGTDTQYF. V is TRBV6-1 and J is TRBJ2-3, with TRBD2 matching 10 bases. The germline V gene has CDR1 MNHNS and CDR2 SASEGT. The J segment lost 1 base and the V segment lost 3 bases, leaving 4 bases of the junction unmatched. The CDR3 has 16 amino acids.